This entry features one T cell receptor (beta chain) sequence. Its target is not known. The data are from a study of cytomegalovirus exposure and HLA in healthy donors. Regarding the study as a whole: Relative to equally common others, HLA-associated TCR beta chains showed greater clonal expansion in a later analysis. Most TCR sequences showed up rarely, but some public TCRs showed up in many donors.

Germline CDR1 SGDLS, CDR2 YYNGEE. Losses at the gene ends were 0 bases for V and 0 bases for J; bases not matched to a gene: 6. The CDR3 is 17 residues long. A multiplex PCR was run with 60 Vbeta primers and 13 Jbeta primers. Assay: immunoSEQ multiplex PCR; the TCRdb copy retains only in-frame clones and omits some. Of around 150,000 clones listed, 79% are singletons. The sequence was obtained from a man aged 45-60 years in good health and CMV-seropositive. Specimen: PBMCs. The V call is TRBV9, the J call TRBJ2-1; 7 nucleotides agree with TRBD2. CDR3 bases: TGTGCCAGCAGCGTAGTGAGTGGGAGGGGCTCCTACAATGAGCAGTTCTTC. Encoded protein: CASSVVSGRGSYNEQFF.